This TCR beta chain was sequenced for a study of response to subunit inactivated influenza vaccine. CDR3 length: 15 residues. After removal of 0 bases from V and 1 base from J, the junction contained 3 bases not matched to a gene. CDR1 and CDR2 (germline): KGHSH, LQKENI. TCRdb re-called the RT-PCR reads through MiXCR, storing one row per CDR3 protein. This table holds approximately 530,000 distinct CDR3 sequences, 7.2% found once. A few counts support this clonotype. What it binds is unknown. Findings of the study overall: Each seasonal influenza vaccination recruits few new T cells, the authors suggested.

The starting material was PBMCs from blood, obtained around 25 months after vaccination. The genes are TRBV18 and TRBJ2-7; 7 bases match TRBD1. The receptor comes from a man aged 50 to 75 who received an inactivated influenza vaccine. The CDR3 protein is CASSPPGQLSYEQYF. The DNA of the CDR3 is TGTGCCAGCTCACCACCGGGACAGCTTTCCTACGAGCAGTACTTC.